This T cell receptor (beta chain) is from a study of cytomegalovirus exposure and HLA in healthy donors. The study ran its PCR with 60 Vbeta and 13 Jbeta primers. The assay was immunoSEQ multiplex PCR, and TCRdb's table has in-frame clones only and misses some. The sample lists 180,000 or so clones, 70% to 90% occurring once. When sampled, the donors appeared nominally healthy, though they likely had unrecorded immune exposures. This clonotype was obtained from a man aged 18-30 years in good health and CMV-seropositive. Input material: PBMCs.

CDR3 in DNA: TGTGCTAGTGCCGAGTTTTTAATGTATCAAGAGACCCAGTACTTC. Amino acid sequence: CASAEFLMYQETQYF. The chain carries TRBV12-5 and TRBJ2-5, with no clear D. V lost 7 bases and J lost 2, with 17 bases in between. Germline-derived CDR1 and CDR2 are LGHNT and FRNRAP. CDR3 size: 15 residues.